Presented here are 25 T cell receptor beta chains from one specimen sequenced in a study of T cells in localized non-small cell lung cancer. The method was immunoSEQ multiplex PCR; TCRdb's version includes in-frame clones alone and lacks a portion of them. Of approximately 40,000 clones listed, 70% to 90% are singletons. The sequencing used peripheral blood, collected before any cancer treatment. Receptors originate from a man between 35 and 75 years old with stage I lung adenocarcinoma.

This sequence joins TRBV29-1 and TRBJ1-2, with TRBD1 as a possible D gene (5 bases). Looked up from germline, CDR1 is SQVTM and CDR2 is ANQGSEA. The V and J ends lost 5 bases and 8 bases respectively, with 33 bases between them. The CDR3 runs 18 residues. Here the CDR3 reads CSVQGRIGDYQRSEGYTF. As DNA, the CDR3 is TGCAGCGTTCAGGGAAGAATCGGAGACTATCAACGCTCGGAGGGCTACACCTTC.

This chain links TRBV7-2 with TRBJ2-7, with 11 positions matching TRBD2. V lost 6 bases to trimming and J lost 3 bases; unmatched junction nucleotides: 10. The CDR3 runs to 16 residues. Germline V gives CDR1 SGHTA, CDR2 FQGNSA. In DNA, the CDR3 is TGTGCCAGCAGGACTAGCGGGGCAGCGGGGTACTACGAGCAGTACTTC. Residues: CASRTSGAAGYYEQYF.

CDR3: CASSPPGLARHEQYF. Written as DNA, the CDR3 is TGTGCCAGCAGTCCCCCGGGACTAGCGAGGCACGAGCAGTACTTC. The chain couples TRBV6-5 to TRBJ2-7; 10 nucleotides agree with TRBD2. Germline V CDR1 and CDR2: MNHEY, SVGAGI. CDR3 length: 15 residues. J gave up 5 bases and V 5 bases, and 9 bases lay outside the gene matches.

This chain links TRBV28 with TRBJ2-5, with D unclear. There are 14 residues in the CDR3. The V end lost 7 bases, the J end lost 6 bases, and 18 bases lay between the germline ends. The germline V gene has CDR1 MDHEN and CDR2 SYDVKM. DNA for the CDR3: TGTGCCAGCATCGCCCCCGGCGACGGAAAGACCCAGTACTTC. Translation gives CASIAPGDGKTQYF.

The chain employs TRBV28 and TRBJ2-3; no clear D gene. The CDR3 extends over 13 amino acids. Trimming removed 7 bases from V and 1 base from J, with 9 bases in between. The germline CDR1 and CDR2 sequences are MDHEN and SYDVKM. In DNA form, the CDR3 reads TGTGCCAGCACGGATGCGGGCACAGATACGCAGTATTTT. Protein sequence: CASTDAGTDTQYF.

The rearrangement joins TRBV27 to TRBJ2-2; D gene unclear. Per the germline V gene, CDR1 is MNHEY and CDR2 is SMNVEV (reference sequence). Trimming took 5 bases from V and 1 from J, leaving 11 bases between them. This CDR3 is 15 amino acids long. In DNA, the CDR3 is TGTGCCAGCAGTCCCGACACCCTGAACACCGGGGAGCTGTTTTTT. This codes for CASSPDTLNTGELFF.

The genes are TRBV28 and TRBJ2-1; D is uncertain. This CDR3 is built from 14 residues. Germline CDR1 reads MDHEN; CDR2 reads SYDVKM. V lost 10 bases and J 5 bases, leaving 18 bases between the germline ends. The CDR3 DNA follows: TGTGCCATAGCATCCAGTTCTGGGAACAATGAGCAGTTCTTC. Its translation is CAIASSSGNNEQFF.

The chain combines TRBV13 with TRBJ2-1; possible D gene TRBD2, 5 bases. Germline V gives CDR1 PRHDT, CDR2 FYEKMQ (reference sequence). The V gene lost 3 bases and the J gene lost 10 bases, with 10 bases spanning the gap. The CDR3 sequence is 12 residues long. As DNA, the CDR3 is TGTGCCAGCAGCTTCGGGGTGGGCGAGCAGTTCTTC. It translates to CASSFGVGEQFF.

The chain links TRBV6-5 to TRBJ1-5; 7 nucleotides line up with TRBD1. CDR3 length equals 12 residues. The junction had 4 bases not matched to a gene; V was cut back by 10 bases and J by 4 bases. Germline CDR1 MNHEY, CDR2 SVGAGI. The CDR3 spells CATRDRNQPQHF. The CDR3 bases are TGTGCCACTAGGGACAGAAATCAGCCCCAGCATTTT.

This clone was seen only a few times. DNA for the CDR3: TGCAGCGTTGACTTAGGCCCGTCCTACAATGAGCAGTTCTTC. This encodes CSVDLGPSYNEQFF. This chain links TRBV29-1 with TRBJ2-1; D not certain. CDR3 size: 14 residues. Deletions cut 3 bases from V and 1 base from J, with 10 bases between. Germline CDR1 and CDR2: SQVTM and ANQGSEA.

The chain employs TRBV19 and TRBJ2-1; no firm D call. Germline V gene lookup returns CDR1 LNHDA and CDR2 SQIVND (reference sequence). This CDR3 region has 13 residues. V was clipped by 0 bases and J by 7 bases, with 7 bases between them. This CDR3 reads CASSIDSRNEQFF. The CDR3 DNA follows: TGTGCCAGTAGTATAGATAGCAGGAATGAGCAGTTCTTC.

The chain is built from TRBV29-1 and TRBJ2-3; 7 nucleotides align to TRBD1. Germline V gene sequence: CDR1 SQVTM, CDR2 ANQGSEA. The CDR3 runs to 15 residues. J gave up 1 base and V 5 bases, and 9 bases lay outside the gene matches. CDR3 DNA: TGCAGCGTTTCCGACAGGGCTGGGCGCACAGATACGCAGTATTTT. Amino acid sequence: CSVSDRAGRTDTQYF.

The V and J genes are TRBV14 and TRBJ2-7, with unresolved D. This CDR3 has 13 amino acids. Germline lookup yields CDR1 SGHDN and CDR2 FVKESK. The V end lost 1 base, the J end lost 9 bases, and 13 bases lay between the germline ends. The CDR3 nucleotides are TGTGCCAGCAGCCAAGCGAACAGCCACACGCAGTACTTC. Translated, it gives CASSQANSHTQYF.

This sequence joins TRBV5-4 and TRBJ2-1; 7 nucleotides agree with TRBD2. V trimming: 9 bases; J trimming: 2 bases; junction bases outside the gene matches: 8. CDR1 and CDR2 from the germline V gene are SGHNT and YYREEE (reference sequence). There are 14 residues in the CDR3. CDR3 nucleotide sequence: TGTGCCACCCTCCCGGCGGGAGCCTACAATGAGCAGTTCTTC. It is translated as CATLPAGAYNEQFF. Together with reference TRBV5-4 and TRBJ2-1, the CDR3 gives the full variable domain: ETGVTQSPTHLIKTRGQQVTLRCSSQSGHNTVSWYQQALGQGPQFIFQYYREEENGRGNFPPRFSGLQFPNYSSELNVNALELDDSALYLCATLPAGAYNEQFFGPGTRLTVL.

The CDR3 DNA sequence: TGTGCCAGCTCGACTAGCGGGGGCTACAATGAGCAGTTCTTC. This gives the protein CASSTSGGYNEQFF. The chain is built from TRBV6-1 and TRBJ2-1; 12 nucleotides line up with TRBD2. After removal of 8 bases from V and 3 bases from J, the junction contained 2 bases not matched to a gene. This CDR3 spans 14 amino acids. Germline V CDR1 and CDR2: MNHNS, SASEGT.

The rearrangement uses TRBV20-1 and TRBJ1-2, with a weak D call TRBD1 (5 bases). Germline-derived CDR1 and CDR2 are DFQATT and SNEGSKA (reference sequence). This CDR3 is 11 amino acids long. V lost 6 bases, J lost 8 bases, and 13 bases lay in between. The chain's CDR3 is CSAPRAGGYTF. The CDR3 nucleotides are TGCAGTGCCCCCAGGGCGGGCGGCTACACCTTC.

The genes are TRBV27 and TRBJ2-1; 9 bases match TRBD2. J lost 3 bases, V lost 2 bases, and 2 bases had no gene match. CDR3 length equals 15 residues. CDR1 and CDR2 (germline): MNHEY, SMNVEV (reference sequence). The DNA for the CDR3 is TGTGCCAGCAGTTTACAGACTAGCGGCTACAATGAGCAGTTCTTC. Its translation: CASSLQTSGYNEQFF.

This sequence joins TRBV28 and TRBJ2-1; 12 nucleotides line up with TRBD1. From germline, CDR1 is MDHEN and CDR2 SYDVKM. This CDR3 is 16 amino acids long. Trimming at V came to 7 bases and at J to 5 bases, leaving 9 bases not matched to a gene. CDR3 loop: CASITGGQGAHNEQFF. The CDR3 DNA sequence: TGTGCCAGCATTACGGGGGGACAGGGGGCGCACAATGAGCAGTTCTTC.

In the case of this clone: At one end the junction does not follow the germline gene, possibly because of a read error. This chain links TRBV5-4 with TRBJ2-5, with TRBD2 matching 8 bases. The CDR3 extends over 14 amino acids. Germline CDR1 and CDR2: SGHNT and YYREEE (reference sequence). The chain's CDR3 is CASTLRRGDETQYF. The DNA for the CDR3 is TGTGCCAGCACCTTGAGGCGGGGGGACGAGACCCAGTACTTC.

This clone was recorded only once. This rearrangement joins TRBV5-6 to TRBJ2-1; TRBD2 agrees at 9 bases. Germline CDR1 and CDR2: SGHDT and YYEEEE. CDR3 size: 15 residues. V gave up 3 bases and J gave up 7 bases; unmatched junction bases: 8. CDR3 sequence (DNA): TGTGCCAGCAGCTGGCGGGAGGGCCTTGTTAATGAGCAGTTCTTC. Its protein is CASSWREGLVNEQFF.

The chain has TRBV19 and TRBJ1-1; D perhaps matches TRBD1 (5 bases). The V gene's germline CDR1 is LNHDA and CDR2 SQIVND (reference sequence). V was trimmed by 5 bases and J by 3 bases, leaving 13 bases between them. This CDR3 spans 14 amino acids. The CDR3 DNA reads as TGTGCCAGTAGTTATAGTTGGGGGGACACTGAAGCTTTCTTT. Translated: CASSYSWGDTEAFF.

The chain recombines TRBV12-5 with TRBJ2-5; no reliable D call. Trimming removed 5 bases at V and 3 bases at J, with 10 bases between. Germline assignment: CDR1 LGHNT and CDR2 FRNRAP. The CDR3 runs 13 residues. CDR3 bases: TGTGCTAGTGGTCAAAGTGGGGAAGAGACCCAGTACTTC. It encodes CASGQSGEETQYF. The entire variable domain, with the rest obtained from reference TRBV12-5 and TRBJ2-5, is as follows: DARVTQTPRHKVTEMGQEVTMRCQPILGHNTVFWYRQTMMQGLELLAYFRNRAPLDDSGMPKDRFSAEMPDATLATLKIQPSEPRDSAVYFCASGQSGEETQYFGPGTRLLVL.

The rearrangement uses TRBV5-4 and TRBJ1-2; TRBD1 is a possible D gene (5 bases). V lost 2 bases to trimming and J lost 4 bases, with 15 bases between them. Germline V gene lookup returns CDR1 SGHNT and CDR2 YYREEE (reference sequence). The CDR3 has 15 amino acids. CDR3 in DNA: TGTGCCAGCAGCTTCTCCGGGACGGGTGGCTATGGCTACACCTTC. The encoded protein is CASSFSGTGGYGYTF.

The chain combines TRBV9 with TRBJ2-5; the match to TRBD1 covers 8 bases. The CDR3 consists of 15 residues. The V and J ends lost 4 bases and 7 bases, in that order; junction bases with no gene match: 12. Germline assignment: CDR1 SGDLS and CDR2 YYNGEE. The CDR3 DNA reads as TGTGCCAGCAGCCTTAGGGGACAGGCCATTGGGACCCAGTACTTC. Residues: CASSLRGQAIGTQYF.

This clone was observed a handful of times. The chain couples TRBV5-4 to TRBJ2-2; 14 bases line up with TRBD2. This CDR3 has 16 amino acids. Germline CDR1 and CDR2: SGHNT and YYREEE (reference sequence). V was pared by 3 bases and J by 7 bases, with 5 bases of the junction left unmatched. CDR3 amino acids: CASSSGLAGVVGELFF. In DNA, the CDR3 is TGTGCCAGCAGCTCGGGACTAGCGGGAGTAGTCGGGGAGCTGTTTTTT.